A single sample is the source of the 20 T cell receptor beta chains below, sequenced in a study of tumor-infiltrating lymphocytes in primary liver carcinoma. A constant-region primer served to make TCR beta cDNA from about 0.5 ug total RNA. Slightly modified ARM-PCR served as the procedure for the TCR beta libraries. These libraries came from three rounds of nested multiplex PCR. A C-beta reverse primer and TRBV1-TRBV30 forward primers served in each of the first two PCR rounds, at about 10 cycles apiece. Via MiXCR, TCRdb re-called the multiplex PCR reads, giving one row per CDR3 protein. Here the sample spans around 100,000 distinct CDR3 sequences, more than 65% being singletons. Co-extracting RNA and DNA was done with roughly 17-34 mg of unsorted bulk tissue as input. Sequenced sample: liver tumor tissue from sampling region 5. Subset noted: tumor region T5, tumor centre. The receptors stem from an older woman with primary liver carcinoma and hepatitis B virus infection.

As regards this clonotype: This likely comes from a read error, as the CDR3 has no conserved phenylalanine or tryptophan at its end. This chain links TRBV12-3 or TRBV12-4 with TRBJ1-1, with TRBD1 as a possible D gene (5 bases). This CDR3 is 15 amino acids long. V was clipped by 6 bases and J by 2 bases, with 16 bases between them. CDR3 nucleotide sequence: TGTGCCAGCAGACCTGACAGAGGCGACAACACTGAAGCTTTCTTA. Its translation: CASRPDRGDNTEAFL.

This clonotype was detected once. The chain joins TRBV11-3 to TRBJ2-1, with 10 bases identical to TRBD1. The CDR3 has 19 amino acids. Germline CDR1 and CDR2: SGHNT and YENEEA. The V gene end was trimmed by 5 bases and the J gene end by 6 bases; junction bases not matched to a gene: 19. For the CDR3, the DNA is TGTGCCAGCAGCGCCGGACAGGGGGGATTAACAGGAGGATTCAATGAGCAGTTCTTC. Translation gives CASSAGQGGLTGGFNEQFF.

For this clonotype: A read error may explain this, as a much larger clone is one base away. The chain is built from TRBV29-1 and TRBJ2-1; 7 positions match TRBD1. Germline V gene data show CDR1 as SQVTM and CDR2 as ANQGSEA. The V segment lost 3 bases and the J segment 6 bases; nucleotides outside the gene matches: 11. This CDR3 is built from 15 residues. CDR3: CSVDGLIGGINEQFF. CDR3 coding DNA: TGCAGCGTTGACGGGTTGATAGGGGGCATCAATGAGCAGTTCTTC.

In this sample, this clonotype turned up a few times. V is TRBV7-9 and J is TRBJ2-1; D uncertain. The V end lost 3 bases, the J end lost 4 bases, and 16 bases lay between the germline ends. The CDR3 has 16 amino acids. In germline, CDR1 is SEHNR, CDR2 FQNEAQ (reference sequence). In nucleotides, the CDR3 is TGTGCCAGCAGCTTTCCCCAACGGCCAGGATACAATGAGCAGTTCTTC. Its protein is CASSFPQRPGYNEQFF.

This clonotype has a single count. No conserved phenylalanine or tryptophan is present at the end of the CDR3, so a read error is the likely explanation. The chain employs TRBV11-3 and TRBJ1-2; D may be TRBD1 (5 bases). The CDR3 sequence is 12 residues long. Germline CDR1 reads SGHNT; CDR2 reads YENEEA. The CDR3 loop reads CVSSLGTFGYTL. Written as DNA, the CDR3 is TGTGTCAGCAGCTTAGGGACCTTTGGTTACACCCTC.

The V call is TRBV6-5, the J call TRBJ2-1; D remains unclear. Per germline, CDR1 MNHEY and CDR2 SVGAGI. Trimming left V 0 bases short and J 10 bases short, with 19 bases between. The CDR3 spans 16 residues. CDR3 region: CASSYSTGGIPAEQFF. CDR3 DNA sequence: TGTGCCAGCAGTTACTCAACTGGTGGTATTCCAGCGGAGCAGTTCTTC.

With regard to this clonotype: The conserved phenylalanine or tryptophan is not found at the CDR3 terminus, so this likely reflects a read error. The chain employs TRBV7-8 and TRBJ2-1; 14 bases match TRBD2. This CDR3 region has 16 residues. Unmatched junction bases numbered 4, after V lost 2 bases and J lost 7 bases. CDR1 is SGHVS and CDR2 is FQNEAQ in the germline V gene. The CDR3 sequence: CASSLIGTSGSNEQFL. CDR3 in DNA: TGTGCCAGCAGCTTAATTGGGACTAGCGGGAGTAATGAGCAGTTCTTA.

In its sample, this clonotype was seen a few times. One base away lies a much larger clone, so this may be a sequencing read error. The chain joins TRBV12-3 or TRBV12-4 to TRBJ1-1; a weak D match, TRBD1 (5 bases). The CDR3 covers 13 residues. V lost 6 bases and J lost 12, with 20 bases in between. Here the CDR3 reads CASSTRGVGKTFF. The CDR3 region has the DNA TGTGCCAGCAGCACCCGGGGGGTGGGGAAAACTTTCTTT.

Notes on this clonotype: An end of the junction does not agree with germline; a read error may underlie this. The chain uses TRBV4-2 and TRBJ2-7; weak D call: TRBD2 (5 bases). The CDR3 is made up of 15 amino acids. CDR1 is LGHNA and CDR2 is YNFKEQ in the germline V gene. DNA for the CDR3: TGTACCAGCAGCCGGGGAGCCTTAAACTCCTACGAGCGGTACTTC. Protein product: CTSSRGALNSYERYF.

Regarding this clonotype: This may arise from a read error, as a much more abundant clone is one base away. The chain employs TRBV12-3 or TRBV12-4 and TRBJ2-3, with 7 bases that match TRBD1. V was pared by 1 base and J by 2 bases, with 6 bases of the junction left unmatched. The CDR3 consists of 16 residues. CDR3 region: CASSLGNRGPTDTQYF. The CDR3 DNA reads as TGTGCCAGCAGTTTAGGGAACAGGGGACCCACAGATACGCAGTATTTT.

V usage is TRBV28 and J usage is TRBJ2-7; D tentatively reads TRBD1 or TRBD2 (5 bases each). The germline V and J ends were trimmed by 5 bases and 5 bases, with 16 bases remaining between them. Germline V lookup: CDR1 MDHEN, CDR2 SYDVKM. CDR3 size: 14 residues. This CDR3 reads CASSASGTRHEQYF. The CDR3 DNA sequence: TGTGCCAGCAGTGCATCCGGGACGAGGCACGAGCAGTACTTC.

This clonotype was counted between two and nine times. The rearrangement links TRBV2 to TRBJ1-2; 7 nucleotides match TRBD1. V dropped 3 bases and J dropped 5; count of bases not matched to a gene: 9. This CDR3 is built from 15 residues. The germline gives CDR1 SNHLY, CDR2 FYNNEI. The CDR3 DNA reads TGTGCCAGCAGTGACATAGGGGGCCAACCGTATGGCTACACCTTC. This codes for CASSDIGGQPYGYTF.

Of note for this clonotype: A read error is likely, as this CDR3 ends without the conserved phenylalanine or tryptophan. The J gene is TRBJ2-2, the V gene TRBV28; D uncertain. The CDR3 covers 16 residues. V was cut by 3 bases and J by 8 bases, with 19 bases left in between. Germline V gene data show CDR1 as MDHEN and CDR2 as SYDVKM. This CDR3 reads CASSFLAGPDGGELFS. The CDR3, as DNA: TGTGCCAGCAGTTTCTTGGCAGGACCCGACGGAGGGGAGCTGTTTTCT.

This clonotype has just one count. The chain couples TRBV28 to TRBJ2-5; D is ambiguous. Germline-derived CDR1 and CDR2 are MDHEN and SYDVKM. V was trimmed by 9 bases and J by 5 bases, leaving 16 bases between them. The CDR3 runs 13 residues. The CDR3 region has the DNA TGTGCCAGTAGGTTATCCGGTGTCGAGACCCAGTACTTC. Its protein product is CASRLSGVETQYF.

J is TRBJ2-5 and V is TRBV29-1; TRBD1 matches at 7 bases. CDR3 length equals 15 residues. Germline CDR1 reads SQVTM; CDR2 reads ANQGSEA. The V and J ends lost 1 base and 5 bases, in that order; junction bases with no gene match: 10. The CDR3 nucleotides read TGCAGCGTTGAAGGGGGGACAGTGCAACATGAGACCCAGTACTTC. Encoded protein: CSVEGGTVQHETQYF. The variable domain in full, with the rest retrieved from reference TRBV29-1 and TRBJ2-5, is SAVISQKPSRDICQRGTSLTIQCQVDSQVTMMFWYRQQPGQSLTLIATANQGSEATYESGFVIDKFPISRPNLTFSTLTVSNMSPEDSSIYLCSVEGGTVQHETQYFGPGTRLLVL.

This clonotype was picked up many times. This chain uses TRBV28 with TRBJ2-1; 8 nucleotides align to TRBD1. Germline V CDR1 and CDR2: MDHEN, SYDVKM. With V trimmed by 2 bases and J by 7 bases, 10 bases remained unmatched. The CDR3 covers 16 residues. CDR3 nucleotides: TGTGCCAGCAGTTTAGGAGGACAGGGCGTAGGTAATGAGCAGTTCTTC. Translated: CASSLGGQGVGNEQFF.

As concerns this clonotype: A junction end diverges from the germline sequence, so it may reflect a read error. The chain joins TRBV6-5 to TRBJ1-1; the D gene is possibly TRBD1 (5 bases). The CDR3 runs to 15 residues. Germline lookup yields CDR1 MNHEY and CDR2 SVGAGI. The CDR3: CARSSGTGLSTEAFF. The DNA for the CDR3 is TGTGCCCGCAGTTCAGGGACGGGCTTGTCTACTGAAGCTTTCTTT.

The chain links TRBV11-3 to TRBJ2-1, with 9 bases fitting TRBD1. The junction had 13 bases not matched to a gene; V was cut back by 9 bases and J by 10 bases. The CDR3 is 14 residues long. Germline V gives CDR1 SGHNT, CDR2 YENEEA. The CDR3: CASGAGDRAYEQFF. In DNA, the CDR3 is TGTGCCAGTGGCGCTGGGGACAGGGCATACGAGCAGTTCTTC.

V and J are TRBV4-1 and TRBJ2-4, with D maybe TRBD2 (5 bases). The CDR3 extends over 13 amino acids. Germline CDR1 and CDR2: MGHRA and YSYEKL. This CDR3 reads CSSSQDRLNIQYF. CDR3 nucleotide sequence: TGCTCTAGCAGCCAAGATCGACTAAACATTCAGTACTTC.

This clonotype was seen repeatedly, ten times or more. The chain joins TRBV5-6 to TRBJ2-6; TRBD1 might be the D (5 bases). Trimming took off 10 bases at V and 3 bases at J, with 14 bases between the two ends. This CDR3 contains 14 residues. CDR1 SGHDT and CDR2 YYEEEE come from the germline V gene. The CDR3 coding sequence is TGTGCCGGACAAAGGGTTGGTGGGGCCAACGTCCTGACTTTC. It codes for CAGQRVGGANVLTF.